Reported below is one T cell receptor beta chain. This specimen belongs to a study of blood T cell repertoires in COVID-19. Study background: Italy, Spain and the United States were the sources of the convalescent and acute COVID-19 samples. Sample material is recorded as cDNA or gDNA derived from T cells, B-cell-depleted T cells, or PBMCs.

This CDR3 contains 15 residues. Germline V gives CDR1 MDHEN, CDR2 SYDVKM. Trimming at V came to 5 bases and at J to 4 bases, leaving 7 bases not matched to a gene. Original methodology: It was from reference gene primer amplification that nucleated cell counts were estimated. Clones were sequenced by immunoSEQ multiplex PCR, and TCRdb holds only the in-frame ones, with some missing. V and J calls and clone size are copied from that table; D and trimming were computed from the DNA. The sample shows about 240,000 clones, 70% to 80% of them seen only once. Sequenced: peripheral blood. The chain uses TRBV28 and TRBJ1-2; 10 bases are shared with TRBD1. This TCR was recovered from a woman of 80 years or more with acute or convalescent COVID-19. CDR3 coding DNA: TGTGCCAGCAGTCTGACAGGGGGCTTTATCTATGGCTACACCTTC. This gives the protein CASSLTGGFIYGYTF.